These 12 T cell receptor beta chains originate from one sample sequenced in a study of blood T cells in healthy people across ages. A second PCR, run for roughly 7 to 11 cycles, used a sample-barcoded 5' primer plus a J-beta primer mix. TCRdb reanalysed the 5' RACE reads using MiXCR and keeps one entry per CDR3 protein. The data contain about 780,000 distinct CDR3 sequences, about half of them seen just once; the ten biggest clones take up about a sixth. The sample taken for sequencing was blood. These receptors were obtained from a man at least 80 years old in good health.

In DNA, the CDR3 is TGTGCCAGCAGTTTACTGGCAGGAGCGAACACCGGGGAGCTGTTTTTT. Residues: CASSLLAGANTGELFF. The V and J genes are TRBV12-3 or TRBV12-4 and TRBJ2-2; D gene unclear. This CDR3 comprises 16 residues. V lost 2 bases and J 0 bases, leaving 10 bases between the germline ends.

Worth noting for this clonotype: This sequence may be a read error, since a much larger clone differs from it by one base. The chain employs TRBV20-1 and TRBJ2-7; the D gene is possibly TRBD1 (6 bases). The CDR3 extends over 14 amino acids. Germline V gene sequence: CDR1 DFQATT, CDR2 SNEGSKA (reference sequence). V shed 6 bases and J shed 0 bases, with 15 bases lying between them. Here the CDR3 DNA reads TGCAGTGCGACGGGGACAAGGAACTCCTACGAGCAGTACTTC. It specifies CSATGTRNSYEQYF.

The chain employs TRBV27 and TRBJ2-7; TRBD1 matches at 7 bases. With V trimmed by 4 bases and J by 3 bases, 9 bases remained unmatched. The CDR3 runs 15 residues. The germline gives CDR1 MNHEY, CDR2 SMNVEV (reference sequence). CDR3 DNA sequence: TGTGCCAGCAGTTCCACCGGGACAGATCACTACGAGCAGTACTTC. Translating gives CASSSTGTDHYEQYF.

The rearrangement links TRBV15 to TRBJ1-4; 8 nucleotides match TRBD1. The germline V gene encodes CDR1 LNHNV and CDR2 YYDKDF (reference sequence). This CDR3 is 16 amino acids long. With V trimmed by 4 bases and J by 0 bases, 4 bases remained unmatched. The CDR3 here is CATSKEQGATNEKLFF. The CDR3 bases are TGTGCCACCAGCAAAGAACAGGGGGCAACTAATGAAAAACTGTTTTTT. Full variable domain (remainder filled in from reference TRBV15 and TRBJ1-4): DAMVIQNPRYQVTQFGKPVTLSCSQTLNHNVMYWYQQKSSQAPKLLFHYYDKDFNNEADTPDNFQSRRPNTSFCFLDIRSPGLGDTAMYLCATSKEQGATNEKLFFGSGTQLSVL.

This chain connects TRBV13 to TRBJ2-6; no clear D gene. Germline V lookup: CDR1 PRHDT, CDR2 FYEKMQ (reference sequence). The germline V and J ends were trimmed by 7 bases and 2 bases, with 6 bases remaining between them. The CDR3 runs 13 residues. For the CDR3, the DNA is TGTGCCAGCATCCTAGCTGGGGCCAACGTCCTGACTTTC. This translates into CASILAGANVLTF.

There are many counts of this clonotype. V and J are TRBV11-2 and TRBJ2-3; 8 bases line up with TRBD2. With 2 bases clipped from V and 1 base from J, the junction kept 5 bases outside the gene matches. Germline V gives CDR1 SGHAT, CDR2 FQNNGV. The CDR3 has 16 residues. Here the CDR3 reads CASSLSGLAGTDTQYF. CDR3 bases: TGTGCCAGCAGCTTAAGCGGACTAGCCGGCACAGATACGCAGTATTTT.

This clonotype occurred a few times. The chain uses TRBV28 and TRBJ2-3, with D maybe TRBD2 (6 bases). V gave up 6 bases and J gave up 2 bases, with 18 bases separating them. The CDR3 contains 16 residues. CDR1 is MDHEN, CDR2 SYDVKM, per germline. The CDR3 loop reads CASSLVTSRYTDTQYF. As DNA, the CDR3 is TGTGCCAGCAGCCTAGTCACTAGCCGATACACAGATACGCAGTATTTT. Combining the CDR3 with reference TRBV28 and TRBJ2-3 gives the whole variable domain DVKVTQSSRYLVKRTGEKVFLECVQDMDHENMFWYRQDPGLGLRLIYFSYDVKMKEKGDIPEGYSVSREKKERFSLILESASTNQTSMYLCASSLVTSRYTDTQYFGPGTRLTVL.

J is TRBJ1-4 and V is TRBV20-1; perhaps TRBD1 as D (5 bases). CDR3 length: 12 amino acids. The V end lost 5 bases, the J end lost 11 bases, and 15 bases lay between the germline ends. CDR1 and CDR2 (germline): DFQATT, SNEGSKA (reference sequence). The CDR3 nucleotides are TGCAGTGCTCGCGGGGCCCGGAATAAACTGTTTTTT. Translation: CSARGARNKLFF.

Concerning this clonotype: One base away lies a much larger clone, so this may be a sequencing read error. As the CDR3 is not closed by the conserved phenylalanine or tryptophan, this likely results from a read error. The chain couples TRBV5-1 to TRBJ2-7; weak D call: TRBD1 (7 bases). Per germline, CDR1 SGHRS and CDR2 YFSETQ. Between the trimmed V and J ends, which lost 0 bases and 0 bases, there was a span of 10 bases. CDR3 length equals 15 residues. The DNA for the CDR3 is TGCGCCAGCAGCTTGGGACAGGGACTCTCCTACGAGCAGTACTTA. Translation: CASSLGQGLSYEQYL.

The chain is built from TRBV13 and TRBJ2-7; tentatively, D is TRBD2 (5 bases). Germline-derived CDR1 and CDR2 are PRHDT and FYEKMQ (reference sequence). The CDR3 loop spans 14 amino acids. Trimming left V 6 bases short and J 3 bases short, with 15 bases between. Written as DNA, the CDR3 is TGTGCCAGCAGACGTGGCGGGCTCAGCTACGAGCAGTACTTC. Its translation: CASRRGGLSYEQYF.

The chain uses TRBV19 and TRBJ2-7, with D tentatively TRBD1 or TRBD2 (5 bases each). V was shortened by 1 base and J by 7 bases, with 17 bases between the two germline ends. From germline, CDR1 is LNHDA and CDR2 SQIVND (reference sequence). The CDR3 sequence is 15 residues long. For the CDR3, the DNA is TGTGCCAGTAGTATAGGGGGGAGCTCCTACAATGAGCAGTACTTC. Translated: CASSIGGSSYNEQYF.

This clonotype was recorded many times. V and J are TRBV4-3 and TRBJ2-7, with D tentatively TRBD1 (6 bases). In germline, CDR1 is LGHNA, CDR2 YSLEER. The CDR3 runs to 15 residues. Trimming left V 4 bases short and J 0 bases short, with 13 bases between. The CDR3 DNA sequence: TGCGCCAGCAGCCCATCGGACAGCAGCTCCTACGAGCAGTACTTC. Its protein product is CASSPSDSSSYEQYF.